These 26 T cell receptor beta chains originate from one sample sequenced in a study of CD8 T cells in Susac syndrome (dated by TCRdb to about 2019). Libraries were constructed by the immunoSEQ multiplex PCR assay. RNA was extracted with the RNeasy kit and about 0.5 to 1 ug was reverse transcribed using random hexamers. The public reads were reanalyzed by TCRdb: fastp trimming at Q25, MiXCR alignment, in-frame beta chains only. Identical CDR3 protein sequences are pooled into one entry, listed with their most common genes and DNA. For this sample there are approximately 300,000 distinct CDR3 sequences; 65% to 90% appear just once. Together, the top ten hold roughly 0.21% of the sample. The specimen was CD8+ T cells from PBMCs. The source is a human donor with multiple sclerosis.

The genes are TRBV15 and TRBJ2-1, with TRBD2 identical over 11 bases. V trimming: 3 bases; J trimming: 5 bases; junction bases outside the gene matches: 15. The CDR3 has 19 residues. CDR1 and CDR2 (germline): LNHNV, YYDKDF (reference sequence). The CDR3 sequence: CATSSTLLAGVLDDNEQFF. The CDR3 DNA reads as TGTGCCACCAGCAGTACACTACTAGCGGGAGTTTTGGACGACAATGAGCAGTTCTTC.

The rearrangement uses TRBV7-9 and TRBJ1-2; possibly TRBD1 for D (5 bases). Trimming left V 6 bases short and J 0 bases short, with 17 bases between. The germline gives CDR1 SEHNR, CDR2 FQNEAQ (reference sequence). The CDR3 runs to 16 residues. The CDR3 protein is CASRNGGESSNYGYTF. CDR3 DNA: TGTGCCAGCAGAAATGGAGGGGAGAGTTCTAACTATGGCTACACCTTC.

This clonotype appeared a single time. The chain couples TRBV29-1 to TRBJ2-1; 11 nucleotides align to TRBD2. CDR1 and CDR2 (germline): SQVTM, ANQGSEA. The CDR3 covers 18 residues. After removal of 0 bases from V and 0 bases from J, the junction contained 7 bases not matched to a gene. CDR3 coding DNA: TGCAGCGTTGAAGATCTGGCTAGCGGGAGGTACTCCTACAATGAGCAGTTCTTC. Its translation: CSVEDLASGRYSYNEQFF.

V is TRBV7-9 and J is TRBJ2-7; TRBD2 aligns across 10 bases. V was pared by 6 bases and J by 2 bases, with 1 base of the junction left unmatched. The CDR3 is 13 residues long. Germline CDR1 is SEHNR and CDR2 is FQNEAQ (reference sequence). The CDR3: CASRLAGTYEQYF. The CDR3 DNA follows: TGTGCCAGCAGACTAGCGGGAACCTACGAGCAGTACTTC.

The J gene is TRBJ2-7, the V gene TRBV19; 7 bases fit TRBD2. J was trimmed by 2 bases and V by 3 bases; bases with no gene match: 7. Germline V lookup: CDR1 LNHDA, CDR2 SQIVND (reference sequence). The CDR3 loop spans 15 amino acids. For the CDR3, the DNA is TGTGCCAGTAGTATGGGTCTAGCGGTTCCCTACGAGCAGTACTTC. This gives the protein CASSMGLAVPYEQYF.

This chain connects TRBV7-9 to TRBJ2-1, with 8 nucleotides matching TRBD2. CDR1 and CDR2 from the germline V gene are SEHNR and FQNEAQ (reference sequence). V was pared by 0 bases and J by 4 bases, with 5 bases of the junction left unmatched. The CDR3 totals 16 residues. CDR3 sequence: CASSLAEREWYNEQFF. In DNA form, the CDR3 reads TGTGCCAGCAGCTTAGCGGAGCGGGAGTGGTACAATGAGCAGTTCTTC.

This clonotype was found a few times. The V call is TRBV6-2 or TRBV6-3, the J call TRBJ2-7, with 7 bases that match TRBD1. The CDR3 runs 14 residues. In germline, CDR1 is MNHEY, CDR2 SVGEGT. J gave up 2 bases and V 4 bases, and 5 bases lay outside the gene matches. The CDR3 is CASSSGTDAYEQYF. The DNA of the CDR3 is TGTGCCAGCAGTTCCGGGACAGACGCCTACGAGCAGTACTTC.

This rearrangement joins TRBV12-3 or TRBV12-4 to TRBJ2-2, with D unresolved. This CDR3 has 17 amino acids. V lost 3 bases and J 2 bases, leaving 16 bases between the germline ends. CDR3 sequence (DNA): TGTGCCAGCAGTTTTATTATTCTTGCCGCAAACACCGGGGAGCTGTTTTTT. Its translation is CASSFIILAANTGELFF.

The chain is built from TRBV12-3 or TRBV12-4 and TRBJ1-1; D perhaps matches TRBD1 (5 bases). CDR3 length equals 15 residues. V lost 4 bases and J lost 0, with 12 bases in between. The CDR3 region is CASSWGLSVNTEAFF. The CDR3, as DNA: TGTGCCAGCAGTTGGGGCCTGAGTGTGAACACTGAAGCTTTCTTT.

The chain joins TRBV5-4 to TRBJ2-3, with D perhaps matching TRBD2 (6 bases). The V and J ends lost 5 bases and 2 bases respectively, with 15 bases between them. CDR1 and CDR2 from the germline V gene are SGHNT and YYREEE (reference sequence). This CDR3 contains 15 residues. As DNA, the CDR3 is TGTGCCAGCAGTCCTTCGGAGGACTACACAGATACGCAGTATTTT. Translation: CASSPSEDYTDTQYF.

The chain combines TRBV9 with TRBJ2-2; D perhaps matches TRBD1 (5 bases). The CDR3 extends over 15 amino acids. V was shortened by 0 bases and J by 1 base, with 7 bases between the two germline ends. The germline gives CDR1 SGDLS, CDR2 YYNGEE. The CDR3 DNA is TGTGCCAGCAGCGTAGAAGGGGTGAACACCGGGGAGCTGTTTTTT. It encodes CASSVEGVNTGELFF.

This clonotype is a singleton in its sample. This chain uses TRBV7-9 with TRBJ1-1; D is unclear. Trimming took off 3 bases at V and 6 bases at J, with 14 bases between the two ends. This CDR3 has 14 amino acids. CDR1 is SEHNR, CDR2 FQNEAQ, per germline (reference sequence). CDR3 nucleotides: TGTGCCAGCAGCTTTGTGACACCGGCTGCTGAAGCTTTCTTT. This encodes CASSFVTPAAEAFF.

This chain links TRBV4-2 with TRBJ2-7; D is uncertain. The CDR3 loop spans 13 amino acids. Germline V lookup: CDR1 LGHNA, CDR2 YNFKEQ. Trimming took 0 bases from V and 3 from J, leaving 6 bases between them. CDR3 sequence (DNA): TGTGCCAGCAGCCAAGATGGAATCTACGAGCAGTACTTC. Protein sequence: CASSQDGIYEQYF.

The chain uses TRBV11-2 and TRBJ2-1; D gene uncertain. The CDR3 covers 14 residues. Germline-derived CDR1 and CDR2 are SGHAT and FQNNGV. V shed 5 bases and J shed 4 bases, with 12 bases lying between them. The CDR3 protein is CASSRLPGYNEQFF. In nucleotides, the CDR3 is TGTGCCAGCAGCCGACTCCCCGGTTACAATGAGCAGTTCTTC. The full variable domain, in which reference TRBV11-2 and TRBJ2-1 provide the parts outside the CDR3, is EAGVAQSPRYKIIEKRQSVAFWCNPISGHATLYWYQQILGQGPKLLIQFQNNGVVDDSQLPKDRFSAERLKGVDSTLKIQPAKLEDSAVYLCASSRLPGYNEQFFGPGTRLTVL.

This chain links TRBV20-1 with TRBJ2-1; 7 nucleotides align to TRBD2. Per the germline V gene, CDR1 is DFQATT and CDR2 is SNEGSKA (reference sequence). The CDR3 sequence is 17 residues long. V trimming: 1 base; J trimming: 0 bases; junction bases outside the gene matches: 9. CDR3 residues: CSARAGTAGVSYNEQFF. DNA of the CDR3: TGCAGTGCTAGAGCCGGGACCGCGGGAGTCTCCTACAATGAGCAGTTCTTC.

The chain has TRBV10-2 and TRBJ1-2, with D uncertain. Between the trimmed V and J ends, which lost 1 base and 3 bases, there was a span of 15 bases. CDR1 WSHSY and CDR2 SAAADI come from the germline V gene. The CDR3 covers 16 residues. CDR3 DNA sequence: TGCGCCAGCAGTGAGTTTAGAATCGGAACCCACTATGGCTACACCTTC. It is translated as CASSEFRIGTHYGYTF.

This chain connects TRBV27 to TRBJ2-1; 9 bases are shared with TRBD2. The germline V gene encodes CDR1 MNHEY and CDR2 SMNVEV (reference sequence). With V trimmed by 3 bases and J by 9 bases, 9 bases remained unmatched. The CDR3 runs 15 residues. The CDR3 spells CASSFMAGGQGEQFF. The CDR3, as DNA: TGTGCCAGCAGTTTTATGGCGGGAGGGCAGGGTGAGCAGTTCTTC.

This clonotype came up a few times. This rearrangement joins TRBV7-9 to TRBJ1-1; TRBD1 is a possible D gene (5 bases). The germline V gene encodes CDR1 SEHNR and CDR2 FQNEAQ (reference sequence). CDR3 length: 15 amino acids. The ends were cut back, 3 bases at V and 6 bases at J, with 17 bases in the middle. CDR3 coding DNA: TGTGCCAGCAGCTTTGAGCGGGGGGTGGTGTCTGAAGCTTTCTTT. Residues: CASSFERGVVSEAFF.

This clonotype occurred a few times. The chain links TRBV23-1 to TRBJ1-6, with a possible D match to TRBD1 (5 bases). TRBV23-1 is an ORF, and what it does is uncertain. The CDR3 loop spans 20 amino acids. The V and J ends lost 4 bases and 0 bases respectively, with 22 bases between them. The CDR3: CASSRSGTVRMSSYNSPLHF. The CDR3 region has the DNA TGCGCCAGCAGTCGTTCCGGGACGGTGAGGATGAGCTCCTATAATTCACCCCTCCACTTT.

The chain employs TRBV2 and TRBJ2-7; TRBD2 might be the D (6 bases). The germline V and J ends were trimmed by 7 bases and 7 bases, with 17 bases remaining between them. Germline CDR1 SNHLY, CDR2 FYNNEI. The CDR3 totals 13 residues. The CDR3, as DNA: TGTGCCAGCAATTATGCTAGCGCCACAGAGCAGTACTTC. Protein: CASNYASATEQYF.

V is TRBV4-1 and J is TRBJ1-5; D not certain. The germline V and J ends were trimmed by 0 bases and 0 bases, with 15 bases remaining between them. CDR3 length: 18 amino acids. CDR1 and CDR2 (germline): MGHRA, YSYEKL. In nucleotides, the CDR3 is TGCGCCAGCAGCCAAGAACCGGTAGGCAGTTATAGCAATCAGCCCCAGCATTTT. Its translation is CASSQEPVGSYSNQPQHF.

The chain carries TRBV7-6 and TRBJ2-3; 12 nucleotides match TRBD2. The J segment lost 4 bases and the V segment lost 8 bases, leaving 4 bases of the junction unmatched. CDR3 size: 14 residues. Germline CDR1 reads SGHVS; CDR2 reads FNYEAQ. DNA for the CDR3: TGTGCCAGCCTCTGGACTAGCGGGGCAGATACGCAGTATTTT. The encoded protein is CASLWTSGADTQYF.

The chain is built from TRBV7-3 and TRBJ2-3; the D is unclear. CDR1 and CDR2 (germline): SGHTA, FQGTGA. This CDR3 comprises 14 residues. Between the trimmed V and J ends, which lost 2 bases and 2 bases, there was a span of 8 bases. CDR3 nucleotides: TGTGCCAGCAGCTTATTAGGAAACACAGATACGCAGTATTTT. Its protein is CASSLLGNTDTQYF. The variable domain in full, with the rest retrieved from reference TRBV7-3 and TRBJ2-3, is GAGVSQTPSNKVTEKGKYVELRCDPISGHTALYWYRQSLGQGPEFLIYFQGTGAADDSGLPNDRFFAVRPEGSVSTLKIQRTERGDSAVYLCASSLLGNTDTQYFGPGTRLTVL.

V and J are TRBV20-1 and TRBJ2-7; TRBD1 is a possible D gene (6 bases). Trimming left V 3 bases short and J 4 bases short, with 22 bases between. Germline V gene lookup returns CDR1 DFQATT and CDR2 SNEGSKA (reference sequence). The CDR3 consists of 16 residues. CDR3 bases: TGCAGTGCTAGCGAAACGGGCAGGGGCATAAAATACGAGCAGTACTTC. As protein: CSASETGRGIKYEQYF.

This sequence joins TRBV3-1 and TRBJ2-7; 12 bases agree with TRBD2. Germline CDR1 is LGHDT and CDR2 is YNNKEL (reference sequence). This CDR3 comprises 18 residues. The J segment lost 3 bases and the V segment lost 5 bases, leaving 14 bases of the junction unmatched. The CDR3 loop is CASSTYPVRGLAGYEQYF. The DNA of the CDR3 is TGTGCCAGCAGCACCTACCCGGTCCGGGGACTAGCGGGCTACGAGCAGTACTTC.

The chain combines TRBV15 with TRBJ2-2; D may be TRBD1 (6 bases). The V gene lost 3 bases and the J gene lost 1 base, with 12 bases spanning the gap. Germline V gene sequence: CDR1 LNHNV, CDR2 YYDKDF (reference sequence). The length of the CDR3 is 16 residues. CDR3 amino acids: CATSSDGQQNTGELFF. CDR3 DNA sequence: TGTGCCACCAGCAGCGACGGACAGCAGAACACCGGGGAGCTGTTTTTT.